The source of this T cell receptor beta chain is a study of blood T cell repertoires in COVID-19. Study at large: The samples span acute and convalescent COVID-19 from the United States, Italy and Spain. From T cells, B-cell-depleted T cells, or PBMCs came the material, which was cDNA or gDNA.

This clone was seen only once. In the original workflow: Amplification with reference gene primers provided the estimates of nucleated cell counts. Clones were sequenced by immunoSEQ multiplex PCR, and TCRdb holds only the in-frame ones, with some missing. D and trimming were read from the DNA, whereas the V and J calls and clone size are those reported in that table. Of some 150,000 clones in the sample, about 91% were seen once. Trimming pared 6 bases from V and 9 bases from J, leaving 12 bases between. The CDR3 contains 12 residues. Germline V lookup: CDR1 LGHNT, CDR2 FRNRAP. The receptor's source is a woman aged 60 to 75 with acute or convalescent COVID-19. The chain employs TRBV12-5 and TRBJ1-5; D remains ambiguous. The sequenced sample was peripheral blood. The CDR3, as DNA: TGTGCTAGTGGGCTGGGCGCGGGGCCCCAGCATTTT. Its translation: CASGLGAGPQHF.